This is a list of T cell receptor beta chains from one sample in a study of Ad26.COV2.S vaccination and SARS-CoV-2 variants. Produced via immunoSEQ multiplex PCR; TCRdb's table is partial and in-frame only. Here the sample spans approximately 420,000 clones, over 75% being singletons. Sequenced here: peripheral blood, sampled in a trial of Ad26.COV2.S vaccine versus placebo. The receptors originated from a person between 18 and 65 years old who received the Ad26.COV2.S COVID-19 vaccine or a placebo. CDR3s include the opening cysteine and the closing phenylalanine or tryptophan. The D gene is left open where the match is weak. Clone size is given for some rows only: seen once, a few or many times, or a class if the clone is expanded.

d_gene | j_gene | abundance | v_gene | len | CDR3nt | CDR3aa
- | TRBJ2-5 | - | TRBV6-2/TRBV6-3 | 16 | TGTGCCAGCAGTTACCCCAGACTCCAGAGGGTAGAGACCCAGTACTTC | CASSYPRLQRVETQYF
- | TRBJ2-7 | - | TRBV18 | 14 | TGTGCCAGCTCACCACCAGCAGCGAACTACGAGCAGTACTTC | CASSPPAANYEQYF
- | TRBJ2-7 | few | TRBV5-4 | 14 | TGTGCCAGCAGCTTTCTGGCGCGGGGAAACGAGCAGTACTTC | CASSFLARGNEQYF
- | TRBJ1-2 | - | TRBV6-1 | 14 | TGTGCCAGCAGTGATTGGACGGCTAACTATGGCTACACCTTC | CASSDWTANYGYTF
- | TRBJ2-7 | - | TRBV9 | 17 | TGTGCCAGCAGCCCCCACTACCGGTCCCAAAGGGGCTACGAGCAGTACTTC | CASSPHYRSQRGYEQYF
- | TRBJ2-5 | once | TRBV4-3 | 14 | TGCGCCAGCAGCCTTCTGGTTGGGGAGGAGACCCAGTACTTC | CASSLLVGEETQYF
- | TRBJ2-3 | - | TRBV4-1 | 17 | TGCGCCAGCAGCCAAGGCAGAGGGTGGGGGGACACAGATACGCAGTATTTT | CASSQGRGWGDTDTQYF
- | TRBJ1-1 | - | TRBV6-6 | 15 | TGTGCCAGCACTCTAAAGGGGCTTTTGAACACTGAAGCTTTCTTT | CASTLKGLLNTEAFF
TRBD1 | TRBJ1-1 | - | TRBV19 | 15 | TGTGCCAGTAGTCCGGGACAGGCACCTAACACTGAAGCTTTCTTT | CASSPGQAPNTEAFF
TRBD1 | TRBJ2-2 | - | TRBV25-1 | 17 | TGTGCCAGCAGGAGGGTCGGGGGACAGGGGGCGACCGGGGAGCTGTTTTTT | CASRRVGGQGATGELFF
- | TRBJ1-2 | - | TRBV11-2 | 15 | TGTGCCAGCAGCTTAGGGGGTCTGGGGAACTATGGCTACACCTTC | CASSLGGLGNYGYTF
- | TRBJ1-5 | - | TRBV19 | 13 | TGTGCCAGTAGTATGAACAGCAATCAGCCCCAGCATTTT | CASSMNSNQPQHF
- | TRBJ2-3 | - | TRBV6-2/TRBV6-3 | 12 | TGTGCCAGCAGCCTTAGGACGGGGCAGCAGTATTTT | CASSLRTGQQYF
- | TRBJ1-6 | - | TRBV15 | 14 | TGTGCCACCGGGGATCATATCTATAATTCACCCCTCCACTTT | CATGDHIYNSPLHF
TRBD2 | TRBJ2-1 | - | TRBV18 | 15 | TGTGCCAGCTCACTGACTAGCGGGGGGGCCTATGAGCAGTTCTTC | CASSLTSGGAYEQFF
TRBD1 | TRBJ1-1 | - | TRBV5-1 | 18 | TGCGCCAGCAGCTTGGGGGGCGGGACAGGGGGCCCGAACACTGAAGCTTTCTTT | CASSLGGGTGGPNTEAFF
- | TRBJ2-7 | - | TRBV29-1 | 13 | TGCAGCGTTGAAAGTGAGAGCTCCTACGAGCAGTACTTC | CSVESESSYEQYF
- | TRBJ2-7 | - | TRBV6-5 | 14 | TGTGCCAGCACCGAGCGGAAGAGTAGCCACGAGCAGTACTTC | CASTERKSSHEQYF
- | TRBJ2-5 | - | TRBV5-1 | 14 | TGCGCCAGCAGCTTGGCCTTAGGGGAGGAGACCCAGTACTTC | CASSLALGEETQYF
- | TRBJ2-3 | - | TRBV7-6 | 14 | TGTGCCAGCAGCTCCCTAGGAAGCACAGATACGCAGTATTTT | CASSSLGSTDTQYF
- | TRBJ1-5 | - | TRBV19 | 13 | TGTGCCAGTACTAGTGACGGCAATCAGCCCCAGCATTTT | CASTSDGNQPQHF
- | TRBJ2-5 | - | TRBV19 | 13 | TGTGCCAGTAGTATGGGGCTCCAAGAGACCCAGTACTTC | CASSMGLQETQYF
- | TRBJ2-4 | once | TRBV28 | 15 | TGTGCCAGCAGTTTATGGCAGAAAGTGTCAAACATTCAGTACTTC | CASSLWQKVSNIQYF
TRBD1 | TRBJ1-1 | - | TRBV4-3 | 18 | TGCGCCAGCAGCCAAGATACCGAGGACAGGGGGCGCGGCACTGAAGCTTTCTTT | CASSQDTEDRGRGTEAFF
- | TRBJ1-4 | - | TRBV15 | 14 | TGTGCCACCAGCGGACTTGGTACTAATGAAAAACTGTTTTTT | CATSGLGTNEKLFF
- | TRBJ1-2 | - | TRBV6-5 | 14 | TGTGCCAGCAGTCCAAGCCCGGACCTCTATGGCTACACCTTC | CASSPSPDLYGYTF
- | TRBJ2-2 | - | TRBV29-1 | 13 | TGCAGCGTTGGGCAGTTGAACACCGGGGAGCTGTTTTTT | CSVGQLNTGELFF
- | TRBJ2-5 | - | TRBV18 | 15 | TGTGCCAGCTCACCTCGAGGGGCTTTCCAAGAGACCCAGTACTTC | CASSPRGAFQETQYF
- | TRBJ2-1 | - | TRBV24-1 | 16 | TGTGCCACCAGTGACCCCAGCAGAAATCCCTACAATGAGCAGTTCTTC | CATSDPSRNPYNEQFF
- | TRBJ2-3 | - | TRBV3-1/TRBV3-2 | 12 | TGTGCCAGCAGCCAACCGGGATCGGAGTTGTATTTT | CASSQPGSELYF
TRBD2 | TRBJ2-1 | - | TRBV6-5 | 16 | TGTGCCAGCAGTTACCGTTGGGAGGGGTCCTACAATGAGCAGTTCTTC | CASSYRWEGSYNEQFF
- | TRBJ2-1 | once | TRBV18 | 13 | TGTGCCAGCTCTCCTATGCGGAGCGATGAGCAGTTCTTC | CASSPMRSDEQFF
TRBD1 | TRBJ1-5 | - | TRBV3-1/TRBV3-2 | 17 | TGTGCCAGCAGCCAAAAATCCACAGGGGGGGGAATCGGGCCCCAGCATTTT | CASSQKSTGGGIGPQHF
- | TRBJ1-3 | - | TRBV4-1 | 19 | TGCGCCAGCAGCCCCAAGGGGGGGCGATCTTCCCGGCCCGGAAACACCATATATTTT | CASSPKGGRSSRPGNTIYF
- | TRBJ2-2 | - | TRBV15 | 15 | TGTGCCACCAGCAGAGGGGGGTCGGGGAGCGGGGAGCTGTTTTTT | CATSRGGSGSGELFF
- | TRBJ2-3 | - | TRBV4-1 | 17 | TGCGCCAGCAGCCCCGTGAGGTCTCGAAGGGGCACAGATACGCAGTATTTT | CASSPVRSRRGTDTQYF